This TCR beta chain emerged from a study of blood T cell repertoires in COVID-19. Study context: There were acute and convalescent COVID-19 samples, and they came from the United States, Italy and Spain. T cells, B-cell-depleted T cells, or PBMCs supplied cDNA or gDNA.

This clone was recorded once. Germline assignment: CDR1 ENHRY and CDR2 SYGVKD. The CDR3 is 14 residues long. Trimming cost V 7 bases and J 5 bases; bases outside gene matches: 8. As handled by the study authors: Amplification of reference gene primers provided the estimated nucleated cell counts. Profiled with immunoSEQ multiplex PCR; TCRdb holds only in-frame clones, not every one. V, J and clone size derive from that table, while D and trimming were established from the DNA sequence. Here the sample spans approximately 200,000 clones, approximately 82% being singletons. The genes are TRBV10-3 and TRBJ1-2, with 9 bases that match TRBD1. Sequenced material: peripheral blood. This TCR derives from a human donor with acute or convalescent COVID-19. The donor label of this sample is uncertain. The CDR3 sequence is CAINKQGAPYGYTF. In DNA form, the CDR3 reads TGTGCCATCAATAAACAGGGGGCCCCTTATGGCTACACCTTC.